There are many counts of the clone carrying this T cell receptor beta chain. The record originates from a study of identical twins. V shed 4 bases and J shed 2 bases, with 14 bases lying between them. The CDR3 totals 15 residues. Germline V lookup: CDR1 SGHDN, CDR2 FVKESK. TCRdb passed the 5' RACE reads through MiXCR, listing each CDR3 protein once. This sample has about 730,000 distinct CDR3 sequences, with roughly 20% found just once. These data were also reused for a study on T cells expressing NK-cell markers. That work contributes: Obtained from sorted CD3+CD56+NKG2C+, CD3+CD56+NKG2C- and CD3+CD56-NKG2C+ T cells were the TCR beta repertoires. Seven HCMV-seropositive donors and one seronegative donor made up the eight sequenced donors. An anti-gamma-delta TCR antibody was added in several experiments. It restricted sorting to alpha-beta TCR-expressing T cells. NKG2C+ dominant clonotype frequencies in 6 or 7 donors were about 1.0-8% of CD8+ T cells.

The sample consisted of PBMCs. The rearrangement uses TRBV14 and TRBJ1-2, with TRBD1 as a possible D gene (5 bases). This TCR came from a woman under 30 in good health. CDR3 in DNA: TGTGCCAGCAGCCCACTAAACCCAGGGAACTATGGCTACACCTTC. Translating it yields CASSPLNPGNYGYTF.